The 20 T cell receptor beta chains reported below all come from one sample, sequenced in a study of beta chain features in type 1 diabetes. The study, taken as a whole, reports: TCRB CDR3s were moderately but significantly shorter in Type 1 diabetes patients in all four CD4+ subsets.

The isolated RNA, all of it, was reverse transcribed, so expressed TCRB transcripts were what got sequenced. The data were produced by immunoSEQ multiplex PCR, yet TCRdb's version contains in-frame clones alone and is incomplete. The sample holds hundreds of thousands of clones, over 11% seen once. The antigens for these receptors are not known. Material: naive CD4+ T cells from blood. Every receptor here comes from a man aged 18 to 30 with type 1 diabetes.

This clone was seen more than once but under ten times. V is TRBV10-3 and J is TRBJ2-3; 7 bases map to TRBD1. The junction had 7 bases not matched to a gene; V was cut back by 4 bases and J by 0 bases. The CDR3 runs to 16 residues. The germline CDR1 and CDR2 sequences are ENHRY and SYGVKD. CDR3 coding DNA: TGTGCCATCAGTGGGGCGACAGGGTCTAGCACAGATACGCAGTATTTT. This codes for CAISGATGSSTDTQYF.

The chain combines TRBV18 with TRBJ2-3; D is ambiguous. The germline V gene has CDR1 KGHSH and CDR2 LQKENI. V lost 1 base and J lost 4, with 6 bases in between. The CDR3 is 13 residues long. CDR3 coding DNA: TGTGCCAGCTCACCACTGGGCCCAGATACGCAGTATTTT. Encoded protein: CASSPLGPDTQYF.

This clone came up a few times. V is TRBV11-3 and J is TRBJ2-7; weak D call: TRBD1 (5 bases). V was clipped by 2 bases and J by 3 bases, with 5 bases between them. The length of the CDR3 is 12 residues. The germline V gene encodes CDR1 SGHNT and CDR2 YENEEA. CDR3 DNA: TGTGCCAGCAGCTTACAGGGCTACGAGCAGTACTTC. This translates into CASSLQGYEQYF.

This clone was counted only a few times. V and J are TRBV11-2 and TRBJ2-3; D is tentatively TRBD1 or TRBD2 (5 bases each). Trimming stripped 1 base from V and 2 bases from J, with 10 bases between. CDR1 SGHAT and CDR2 FQNNGV come from the germline V gene. This CDR3 region has 15 residues. CDR3 nucleotides: TGTGCCAGCAGCTTAGCGGGACGGAACACAGATACGCAGTATTTT. Its protein is CASSLAGRNTDTQYF. The full variable domain, with the rest looked up from reference TRBV11-2 and TRBJ2-3, is EAGVAQSPRYKIIEKRQSVAFWCNPISGHATLYWYQQILGQGPKLLIQFQNNGVVDDSQLPKDRFSAERLKGVDSTLKIQPAKLEDSAVYLCASSLAGRNTDTQYFGPGTRLTVL.

This clone was observed a few times. The chain has TRBV5-1 and TRBJ2-3, with D unresolved. Trimming took off 2 bases at V and 6 bases at J, with 7 bases between the two ends. The CDR3 covers 12 residues. Per the germline V gene, CDR1 is SGHRS and CDR2 is YFSETQ. The CDR3 DNA sequence: TGCGCCAGCAGCTTTTCCCAGGATACGCAGTATTTT. This gives the protein CASSFSQDTQYF.

The rearrangement links TRBV14 to TRBJ2-5, with 8 bases fitting TRBD2. Germline V gene lookup returns CDR1 SGHDN and CDR2 FVKESK. The CDR3 loop spans 17 amino acids. The junction had 11 bases not matched to a gene; V was cut back by 3 bases and J by 2 bases. CDR3 loop: CASSQYLRGGLQETQYF. For the CDR3, the DNA is TGTGCCAGCAGCCAGTACCTTCGGGGGGGCTTACAAGAGACCCAGTACTTC.

The chain employs TRBV29-1 and TRBJ1-5; maybe TRBD1 (5 bases). The CDR3 is 15 residues long. CDR1 and CDR2 from the germline V gene are SQVTM and ANQGSEA. V dropped 4 bases and J dropped 1 base, with 14 bases sitting between them. For the CDR3, the DNA is TGCAGCGTTGCGCACGGGACGGGAAGCAATCAGCCCCAGCATTTT. Translation gives CSVAHGTGSNQPQHF. The full variable domain, completed using reference TRBV29-1 and TRBJ1-5, is SAVISQKPSRDICQRGTSLTIQCQVDSQVTMMFWYRQQPGQSLTLIATANQGSEATYESGFVIDKFPISRPNLTFSTLTVSNMSPEDSSIYLCSVAHGTGSNQPQHFGDGTRLSIL.

This clone has just a few counts. The chain links TRBV2 to TRBJ2-2; D ambiguous. Deletions cut 7 bases from V and 5 bases from J, with 17 bases between. The CDR3 is 15 amino acids. CDR1 is SNHLY and CDR2 is FYNNEI in the germline V gene. Here the CDR3 reads CASTPGPLGTGELFF. In DNA form, the CDR3 reads TGTGCCAGCACACCGGGCCCCTTGGGGACCGGGGAGCTGTTTTTT.

This chain links TRBV20-1 with TRBJ1-4; the D is unclear. Germline V gene data show CDR1 as DFQATT and CDR2 as SNEGSKA (reference sequence). V dropped 3 bases and J dropped 7 bases, with 3 bases sitting between them. The CDR3 runs 10 residues. The CDR3 nucleotides are TGCAGTGCTAGCTTTGAAAAACTGTTTTTT. Translated, it gives CSASFEKLFF.

The chain joins TRBV6-5 to TRBJ1-3; 7 positions match TRBD1. In germline, CDR1 is MNHEY, CDR2 SVGAGI. V was pared by 8 bases and J by 4 bases, with 8 bases of the junction left unmatched. This CDR3 has 14 residues. Here the CDR3 DNA reads TGTGCCAGCCGAGAGGGGGCAGGAGGAAACACCATATATTTT. Translation: CASREGAGGNTIYF.

J is TRBJ1-1 and V is TRBV7-9; 9 bases line up with TRBD1. Per the germline V gene, CDR1 is SEHNR and CDR2 is FQNEAQ (reference sequence). The CDR3 contains 11 residues. The V gene end was trimmed by 5 bases and the J gene end by 10 bases; junction bases not matched to a gene: 2. CDR3 coding DNA: TGTGCCAGCAGCCAGGGACAGGGAGCTTTCTTT. Protein: CASSQGQGAFF. Drawing the rest from reference TRBV7-9 and TRBJ1-1, the complete variable domain is DTGVSQNPRHKITKRGQNVTFRCDPISEHNRLYWYRQTLGQGPEFLTYFQNEAQLEKSRLLSDRFSAERPKGSFSTLEIQRTEQGDSAMYLCASSQGQGAFFGQGTRLTVV.

The rearrangement uses TRBV2 and TRBJ1-4, with no clear D. The CDR3 runs to 13 residues. Looked up from germline, CDR1 is SNHLY and CDR2 is FYNNEI. The V end lost 6 bases, the J end lost 8 bases, and 13 bases lay between the germline ends. The CDR3 nucleotides read TGTGCCAGCAGCGTTAGAGGAAGGGAAAAACTGTTTTTT. Translation gives CASSVRGREKLFF. Together with reference TRBV2 and TRBJ1-4, the CDR3 gives the full variable domain: EPEVTQTPSHQVTQMGQEVILRCVPISNHLYFYWYRQILGQKVEFLVSFYNNEISEKSEIFDDQFSVERPDGSNFTLKIRSTKLEDSAMYFCASSVRGREKLFFGSGTQLSVL.

This clone turned up a few times. This rearrangement joins TRBV7-9 to TRBJ1-5; tentative D call: TRBD1 (5 bases). V gave up 1 base and J gave up 4 bases, with 11 bases separating them. The CDR3 spans 15 residues. Germline loops: CDR1 SEHNR, CDR2 FQNEAQ (reference sequence). The CDR3, as DNA: TGTGCCAGCAGCTTAGGGGGCGGGATTAATCAGCCCCAGCATTTT. Translating gives CASSLGGGINQPQHF.

The chain links TRBV7-9 to TRBJ1-2, with D possibly TRBD1 on 6 matching bases. The CDR3 has 12 amino acids. The V and J ends lost 7 bases and 2 bases respectively, with 8 bases between them. Looked up from germline, CDR1 is SEHNR and CDR2 is FQNEAQ (reference sequence). In DNA, the CDR3 is TGTGCCAGCATTGGACAGAACTATGGCTACACCTTC. It encodes CASIGQNYGYTF.

The rearrangement joins TRBV30 to TRBJ2-7; D assignment may be TRBD1 or TRBD2 (5 bases each). The CDR3 contains 14 residues. The germline gives CDR1 GTSNPN, CDR2 SVGIG (reference sequence). Trimming left V 4 bases short and J 3 bases short, with 16 bases between. The CDR3 is CAWTPGTTNYEQYF. CDR3 DNA: TGTGCCTGGACCCCAGGGACGACGAACTACGAGCAGTACTTC.

This clone appeared a few times. The CDR3 reads CAWNIDGPRDEQYF. CDR3 bases: TGTGCCTGGAATATTGATGGGCCGCGAGACGAGCAGTACTTC. The chain carries TRBV30 and TRBJ2-7; D gene unclear. The CDR3 covers 14 residues. Trimming left V 4 bases short and J 5 bases short, with 18 bases between. Germline CDR1 is GTSNPN and CDR2 is SVGIG (reference sequence).

This CDR3 reads CASSYDSSSSYNEQFF. In DNA form, the CDR3 reads TGTGCCAGCAGTTACGACTCCTCCAGCTCCTACAATGAGCAGTTCTTC. This chain joins TRBV6-5 and TRBJ2-1; D remains unclear. Germline V gene lookup returns CDR1 MNHEY and CDR2 SVGAGI. V was trimmed by 2 bases and J by 0 bases, leaving 11 bases between them. This CDR3 has 16 amino acids.

The chain joins TRBV7-2 to TRBJ2-3; tentatively, D is TRBD1 or TRBD2 (6 bases each). Germline V gene lookup returns CDR1 SGHTA and CDR2 FQGNSA. Trimming cost V 5 bases and J 0 bases, with 18 bases left between them. The length of the CDR3 is 17 residues. The CDR3 coding sequence is TGTGCCAGCAGCCCCGAAGGGGGGCCCTGGAGCACAGATACGCAGTATTTT. Translation gives CASSPEGGPWSTDTQYF.

This clone was counted between two and nine times. This sequence joins TRBV5-1 and TRBJ2-1, with 10 nucleotides matching TRBD2. V was clipped by 2 bases and J by 7 bases; unmatched bases: 15. The CDR3 is made up of 18 amino acids. Germline lookup yields CDR1 SGHRS and CDR2 YFSETQ. The CDR3 spells CASSFPRSSGSMVNEQFF. Here the CDR3 DNA reads TGCGCCAGCAGCTTCCCCCGGTCTAGCGGGAGTATGGTAAATGAGCAGTTCTTC. Drawing the rest from reference TRBV5-1 and TRBJ2-1, the complete variable domain is KAGVTQTPRYLIKTRGQQVTLSCSPISGHRSVSWYQQTPGQGLQFLFEYFSETQRNKGNFPGRFSGRQFSNSRSEMNVSTLELGDSALYLCASSFPRSSGSMVNEQFFGPGTRLTVL.

V gene TRBV19 combines with J gene TRBJ2-5; no clear D gene. V was trimmed by 1 base and J by 4 bases, leaving 7 bases between them. The CDR3 sequence is 13 residues long. Germline CDR1 is LNHDA and CDR2 is SQIVND (reference sequence). The CDR3: CASSIVRAETQYF. The CDR3 DNA is TGTGCCAGTAGTATAGTAAGGGCAGAGACCCAGTACTTC.